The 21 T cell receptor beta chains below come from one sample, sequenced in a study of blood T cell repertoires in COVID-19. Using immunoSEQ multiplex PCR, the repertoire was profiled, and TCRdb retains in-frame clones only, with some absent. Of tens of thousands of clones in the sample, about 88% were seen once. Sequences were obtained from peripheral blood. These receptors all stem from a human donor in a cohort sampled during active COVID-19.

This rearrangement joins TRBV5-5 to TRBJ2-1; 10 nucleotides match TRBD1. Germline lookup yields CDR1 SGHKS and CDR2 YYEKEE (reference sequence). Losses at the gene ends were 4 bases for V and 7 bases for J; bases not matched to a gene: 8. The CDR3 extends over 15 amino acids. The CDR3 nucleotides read TGTGCCAGCAGCCAGACAGGGGGCGAAGGAAATGAGCAGTTCTTC. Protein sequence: CASSQTGGEGNEQFF.

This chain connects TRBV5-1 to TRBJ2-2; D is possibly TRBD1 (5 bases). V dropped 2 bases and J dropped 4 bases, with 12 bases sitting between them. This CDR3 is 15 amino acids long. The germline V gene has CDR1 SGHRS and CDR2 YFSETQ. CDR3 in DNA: TGCGCCAGCAGCTTACGGCAGGGCGGCACCGGGGAGCTGTTTTTT. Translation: CASSLRQGGTGELFF.

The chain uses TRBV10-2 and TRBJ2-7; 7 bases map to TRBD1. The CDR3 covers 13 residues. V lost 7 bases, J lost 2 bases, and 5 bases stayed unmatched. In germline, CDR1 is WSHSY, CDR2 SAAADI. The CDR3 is CASTETGPYEQYF. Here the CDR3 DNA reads TGCGCCAGCACCGAGACAGGGCCCTACGAGCAGTACTTC.

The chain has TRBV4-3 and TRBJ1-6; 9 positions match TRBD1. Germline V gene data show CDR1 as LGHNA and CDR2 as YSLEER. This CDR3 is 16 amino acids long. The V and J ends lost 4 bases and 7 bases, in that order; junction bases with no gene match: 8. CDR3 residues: CASSRGQGIGNSPLHF. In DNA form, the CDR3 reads TGCGCCAGCAGCCGAGGACAGGGGATCGGAAATTCACCCCTCCACTTT.

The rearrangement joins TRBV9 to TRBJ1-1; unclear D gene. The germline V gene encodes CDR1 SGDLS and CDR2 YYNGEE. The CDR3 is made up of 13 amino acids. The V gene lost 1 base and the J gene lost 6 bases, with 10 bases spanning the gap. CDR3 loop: CASSVTSQPEAFF. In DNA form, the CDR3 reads TGTGCCAGCAGCGTAACGTCACAGCCTGAAGCTTTCTTT.

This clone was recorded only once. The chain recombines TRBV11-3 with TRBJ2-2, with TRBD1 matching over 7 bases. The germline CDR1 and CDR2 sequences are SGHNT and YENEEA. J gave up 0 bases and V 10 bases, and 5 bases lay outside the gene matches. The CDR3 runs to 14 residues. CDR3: CATSGTANTGELFF. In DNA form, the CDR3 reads TGTGCCACCTCCGGGACAGCGAACACCGGGGAGCTGTTTTTT.

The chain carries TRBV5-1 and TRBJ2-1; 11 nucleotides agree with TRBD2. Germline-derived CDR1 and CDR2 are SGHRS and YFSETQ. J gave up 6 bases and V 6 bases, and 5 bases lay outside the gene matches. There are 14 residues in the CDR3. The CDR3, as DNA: TGCGCCAGCACCCCCGGGACTAGCGGCAATGAGCAGTTCTTC. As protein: CASTPGTSGNEQFF.

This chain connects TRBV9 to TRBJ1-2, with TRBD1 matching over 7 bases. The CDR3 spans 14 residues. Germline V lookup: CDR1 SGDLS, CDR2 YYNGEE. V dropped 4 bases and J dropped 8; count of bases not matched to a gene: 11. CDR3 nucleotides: TGTGCCAGCAGCACGGACAGGCCCTATCACGGCTACACCTTC. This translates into CASSTDRPYHGYTF.

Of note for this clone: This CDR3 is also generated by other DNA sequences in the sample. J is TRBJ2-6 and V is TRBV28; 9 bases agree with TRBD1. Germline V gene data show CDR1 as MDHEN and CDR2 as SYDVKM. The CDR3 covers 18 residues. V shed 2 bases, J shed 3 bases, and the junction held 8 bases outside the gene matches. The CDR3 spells CASSLRGQGPGGANVLTF. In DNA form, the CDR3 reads TGTGCCAGCAGTTTAAGGGGACAGGGTCCGGGTGGGGCCAACGTCCTGACTTTC.

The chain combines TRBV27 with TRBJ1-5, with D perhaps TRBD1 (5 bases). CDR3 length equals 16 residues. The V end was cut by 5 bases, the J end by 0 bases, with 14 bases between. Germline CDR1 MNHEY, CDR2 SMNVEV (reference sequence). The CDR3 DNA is TGTGCCAGCAGTCCTTGGGAGGGGAATAGCAATCAGCCCCAGCATTTT. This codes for CASSPWEGNSNQPQHF.

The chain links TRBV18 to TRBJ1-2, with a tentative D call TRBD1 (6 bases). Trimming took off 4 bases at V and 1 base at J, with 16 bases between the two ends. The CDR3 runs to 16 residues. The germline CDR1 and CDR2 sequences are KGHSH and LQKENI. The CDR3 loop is CASSQGQGVLNYGYTF. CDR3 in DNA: TGTGCCAGCTCACAGGGACAAGGGGTTCTTAACTATGGCTACACCTTC.

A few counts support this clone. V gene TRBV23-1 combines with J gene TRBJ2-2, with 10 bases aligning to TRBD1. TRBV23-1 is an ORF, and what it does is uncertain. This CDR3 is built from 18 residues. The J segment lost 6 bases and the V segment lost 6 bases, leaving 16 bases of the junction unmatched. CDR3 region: CASSPGQGSLKGAGELFF. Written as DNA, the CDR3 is TGCGCCAGCAGCCCGGGACAGGGGTCTTTAAAGGGGGCCGGGGAGCTGTTTTTT.

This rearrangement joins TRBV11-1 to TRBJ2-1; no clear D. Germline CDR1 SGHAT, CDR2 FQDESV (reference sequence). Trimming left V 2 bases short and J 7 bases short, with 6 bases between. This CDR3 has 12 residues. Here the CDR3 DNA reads TGTGCCAGCAGCTTAATCCGGAATGAGCAGTTCTTC. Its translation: CASSLIRNEQFF.

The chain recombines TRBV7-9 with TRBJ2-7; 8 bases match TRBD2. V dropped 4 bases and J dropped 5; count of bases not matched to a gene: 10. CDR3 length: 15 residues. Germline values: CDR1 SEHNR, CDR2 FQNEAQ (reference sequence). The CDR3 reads CASSSSGGGWDEQYF. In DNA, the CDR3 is TGTGCCAGCAGCTCGTCCGGGGGGGGCTGGGACGAGCAGTACTTC.

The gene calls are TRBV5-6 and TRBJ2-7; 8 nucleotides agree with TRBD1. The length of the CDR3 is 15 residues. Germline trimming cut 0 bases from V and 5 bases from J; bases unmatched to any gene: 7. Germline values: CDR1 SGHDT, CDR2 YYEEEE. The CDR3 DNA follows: TGTGCCAGCAGCTTGGCGGGCAGGGGGCGCGACGAGCAGTACTTC. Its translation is CASSLAGRGRDEQYF.

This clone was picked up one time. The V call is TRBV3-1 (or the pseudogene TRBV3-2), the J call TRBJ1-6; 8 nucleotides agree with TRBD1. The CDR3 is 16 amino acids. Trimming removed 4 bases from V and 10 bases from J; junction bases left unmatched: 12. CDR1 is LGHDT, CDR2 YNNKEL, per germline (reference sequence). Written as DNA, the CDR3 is TGTGCCAGCAGCCGGCAGGGGGCAAGAAGTCGGTCACCCCTCCACTTT. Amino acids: CASSRQGARSRSPLHF.

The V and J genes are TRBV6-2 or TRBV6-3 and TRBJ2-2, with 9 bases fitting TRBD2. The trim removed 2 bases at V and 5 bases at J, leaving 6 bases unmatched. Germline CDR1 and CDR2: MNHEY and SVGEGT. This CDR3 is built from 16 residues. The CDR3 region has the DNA TGTGCCAGCAGTTACGGTAGCGGGGGATATACCGGGGAGCTGTTTTTT. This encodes CASSYGSGGYTGELFF.

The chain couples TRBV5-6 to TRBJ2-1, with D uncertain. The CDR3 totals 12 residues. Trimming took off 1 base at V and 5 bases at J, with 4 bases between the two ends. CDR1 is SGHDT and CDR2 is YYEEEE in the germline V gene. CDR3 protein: CASSLYNNEQFF. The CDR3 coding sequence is TGTGCCAGCAGCTTGTATAACAATGAGCAGTTCTTC.

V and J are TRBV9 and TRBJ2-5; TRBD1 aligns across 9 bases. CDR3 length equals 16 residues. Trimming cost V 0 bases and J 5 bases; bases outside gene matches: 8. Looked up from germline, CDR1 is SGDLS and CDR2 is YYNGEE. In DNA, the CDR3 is TGTGCCAGCAGCGTAGCGACAGGGGGGTCGCAGGAGACCCAGTACTTC. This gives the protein CASSVATGGSQETQYF.

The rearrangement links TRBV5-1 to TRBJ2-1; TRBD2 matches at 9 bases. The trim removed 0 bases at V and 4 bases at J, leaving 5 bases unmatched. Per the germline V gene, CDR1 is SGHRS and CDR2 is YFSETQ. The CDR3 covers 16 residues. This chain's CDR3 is CASSLVQTSGYNEQFF. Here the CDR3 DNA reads TGCGCCAGCAGCTTGGTGCAGACTAGCGGTTACAATGAGCAGTTCTTC.

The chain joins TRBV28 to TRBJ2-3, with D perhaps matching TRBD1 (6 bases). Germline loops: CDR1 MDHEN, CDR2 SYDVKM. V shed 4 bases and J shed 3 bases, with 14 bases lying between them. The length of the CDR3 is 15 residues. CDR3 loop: CASSSPHRGTDTQYF. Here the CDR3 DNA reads TGTGCCAGCAGTTCCCCCCATAGGGGGACAGATACGCAGTATTTT.